Shown below are 5 T cell receptor beta chains from a single sample sequenced in a study of cytomegalovirus exposure and HLA in healthy donors. Amplification used 60 Vbeta primers and 13 Jbeta primers. Sequencing was performed with immunoSEQ multiplex PCR; in TCRdb, only in-frame clones are kept and a portion is missing. Of 110,000 to 150,000 clones in the sample, 82% are singletons; the top ten hold approximately 1.9%. What was sequenced was PBMCs. All receptors come from a woman aged 40-49 years in good health and CMV-seronegative.

V and J are TRBV7-2 and TRBJ2-7, with D perhaps matching TRBD2 (6 bases). The CDR3 runs to 14 residues. With 5 bases removed from V and 3 bases from J, the gap between germline ends came to 14 bases. Germline CDR1 SGHTA, CDR2 FQGNSA. The CDR3 DNA reads TGTGCCAGCAGCCCACTCCGGGGAGGCTACGAGCAGTACTTC. It is translated as CASSPLRGGYEQYF.

J is TRBJ2-1 and V is TRBV28, with TRBD2 identical over 8 bases. The CDR3 is 14 amino acids. V shed 6 bases and J 1 base; nucleotides not matched to a gene: 2. From germline, CDR1 is MDHEN and CDR2 SYDVKM. The CDR3 sequence: CASRSGSSYNEQFF. Written as DNA, the CDR3 is TGTGCCAGCAGAAGCGGGAGTTCCTACAATGAGCAGTTCTTC.

The V and J genes are TRBV6-1 and TRBJ1-2; D may be TRBD1 (5 bases). This CDR3 contains 13 residues. Germline CDR1 is MNHNS and CDR2 is SASEGT. V gave up 10 bases and J gave up 8 bases, with 20 bases separating them. CDR3 protein: CATTRGTANGYTF. The DNA of the CDR3 is TGTGCCACCACCCGCGGGACCGCAAACGGCTACACCTTC.

The CDR3 bases are TGTGCCAGCAGCCCATCGGGACAGGGAGTGGACCAGCCCCAGCATTTT. It translates to CASSPSGQGVDQPQHF. This chain links TRBV7-9 with TRBJ1-5; 9 bases match TRBD1. The CDR3 spans 16 residues. V trimming: 5 bases; J trimming: 7 bases; junction bases outside the gene matches: 12. The germline CDR1 and CDR2 sequences are SEHNR and FQNEAQ (reference sequence).

V and J are TRBV10-1 and TRBJ1-3; weak D call: TRBD1 (5 bases). Trimming shortened V by 9 bases and J by 2 bases, and 11 bases separated the two germline ends. This CDR3 spans 13 amino acids. CDR1 WNHNN and CDR2 SYGVQD come from the germline V gene (reference sequence). The CDR3 loop reads CARGPMAGNTIYF. The CDR3 DNA reads TGCGCCAGGGGGCCTATGGCTGGAAACACCATATATTTT.